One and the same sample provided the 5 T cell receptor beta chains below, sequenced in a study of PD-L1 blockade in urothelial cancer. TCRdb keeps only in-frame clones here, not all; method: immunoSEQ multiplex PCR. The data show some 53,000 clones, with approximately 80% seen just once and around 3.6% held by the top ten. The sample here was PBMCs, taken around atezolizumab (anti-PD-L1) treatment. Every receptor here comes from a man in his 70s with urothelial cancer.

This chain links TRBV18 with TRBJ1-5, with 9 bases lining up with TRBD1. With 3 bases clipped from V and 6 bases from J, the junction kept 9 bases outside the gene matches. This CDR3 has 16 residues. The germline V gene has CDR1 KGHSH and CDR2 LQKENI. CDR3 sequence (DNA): TGTGCCAGCTCACCGGGACAGGGATCAAGGGGTCAGCCCCAGCATTTT. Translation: CASSPGQGSRGQPQHF. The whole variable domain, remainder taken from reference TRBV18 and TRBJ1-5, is NAGVMQNPRHLVRRRGQEARLRCSPMKGHSHVYWYRQLPEEGLKFMVYLQKENIIDESGMPKERFSAEFPKEGPSILRIQQVVRGDSAAYFCASSPGQGSRGQPQHFGDGTRLSIL.

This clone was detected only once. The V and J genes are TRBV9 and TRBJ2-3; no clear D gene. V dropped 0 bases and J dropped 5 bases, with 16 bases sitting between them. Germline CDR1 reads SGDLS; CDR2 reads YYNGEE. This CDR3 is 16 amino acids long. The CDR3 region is CASSVEGSRRGDTQYF. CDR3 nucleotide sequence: TGTGCCAGCAGCGTAGAAGGCTCGAGGAGAGGAGATACGCAGTATTTT.

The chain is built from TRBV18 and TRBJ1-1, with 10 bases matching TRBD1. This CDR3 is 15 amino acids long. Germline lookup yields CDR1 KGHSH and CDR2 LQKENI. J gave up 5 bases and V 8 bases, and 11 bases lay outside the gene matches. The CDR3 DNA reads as TGTGCCAGCGAAAAGACAGGGGGCGTAGGTACTGAAGCTTTCTTT. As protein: CASEKTGGVGTEAFF.

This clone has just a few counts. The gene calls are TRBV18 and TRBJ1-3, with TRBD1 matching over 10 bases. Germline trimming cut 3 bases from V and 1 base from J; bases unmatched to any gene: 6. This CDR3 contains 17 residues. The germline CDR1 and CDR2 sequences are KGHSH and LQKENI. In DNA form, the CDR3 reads TGTGCCAGCTCACCGGTCGGACAGGGGGTGTCTGGAAACACCATATATTTT. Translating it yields CASSPVGQGVSGNTIYF.

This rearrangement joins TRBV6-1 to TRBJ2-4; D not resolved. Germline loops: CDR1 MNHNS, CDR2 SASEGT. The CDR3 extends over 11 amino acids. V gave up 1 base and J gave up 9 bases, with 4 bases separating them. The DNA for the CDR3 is TGTGCCAGCAGTGAAGTCGGCATTCAGTACTTC. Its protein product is CASSEVGIQYF.